Each of the 19 T cell receptor beta chains below was sequenced from the same sample in a study of a mutant IDH1 vaccine in newly diagnosed glioma. No antigens are known for them. Measured with immunoSEQ multiplex PCR; TCRdb has only the in-frame clones, and not every one. This sample has about 34,000 clones, with more than 75% found just once. Time point denoted: week 47, end of study. The vaccine gave 300 ug of a 20-mer mutant IDH1 peptide subcutaneously per dose. The sample was PBMCs, taken from a glioma patient whose treatment included an IDH1 peptide vaccine. The receptors derive from a woman between 25 and 40 years old with glioma.

The V call is TRBV14, the J call TRBJ2-7; TRBD2 agrees at 11 bases. This CDR3 is built from 16 residues. Trimming at V came to 6 bases and at J to 4 bases, leaving 11 bases not matched to a gene. Germline lookup yields CDR1 SGHDN and CDR2 FVKESK. In DNA, the CDR3 is TGTGCCAGCAGTCTTAGCGGGGGGGCCGATTTATACGAGCAGTACTTC. It translates to CASSLSGGADLYEQYF.

The V and J genes are TRBV19 and TRBJ2-2; D unclear. Germline CDR1 LNHDA, CDR2 SQIVND (reference sequence). Trimming took 3 bases from V and 10 from J, leaving 12 bases between them. The CDR3 loop spans 13 amino acids. CDR3 sequence: CASSMATFEELFF. The CDR3 nucleotides are TGTGCCAGTAGTATGGCAACGTTCGAGGAGCTGTTTTTT.

The chain couples TRBV7-7 to TRBJ2-1; D uncertain. V shed 6 bases and J shed 0 bases, with 12 bases lying between them. CDR1 and CDR2 from the germline V gene are SSHAT and FNYEAQ (reference sequence). CDR3 size: 15 residues. CDR3 bases: TGTGCCAGCAGTTCGGACGTCCTCTCCTACAATGAGCAGTTCTTC. This encodes CASSSDVLSYNEQFF.

The rearrangement links TRBV2 to TRBJ1-1, with TRBD1 identical over 8 bases. There are 18 residues in the CDR3. V lost 6 bases, J lost 2 bases, and 17 bases stayed unmatched. CDR1 is SNHLY and CDR2 is FYNNEI in the germline V gene. The CDR3 sequence: CASSSPGGQGRGNTEAFF. The CDR3 nucleotides read TGTGCCAGCAGCTCTCCGGGCGGACAGGGAAGAGGTAACACTGAAGCTTTCTTT.

The chain carries TRBV7-3 and TRBJ1-1, with 7 nucleotides matching TRBD1. The CDR3 has 14 residues. Germline V CDR1 and CDR2: SGHTA, FQGTGA. The V and J ends lost 5 bases and 10 bases, in that order; junction bases with no gene match: 13. CDR3 in DNA: TGTGCCAGCAGCGTACACCGGGACAGTCCGATAGCTTTCTTT. It yields the protein CASSVHRDSPIAFF. Full variable domain (rest looked up from reference TRBV7-3 and TRBJ1-1): GAGVSQTPSNKVTEKGKYVELRCDPISGHTALYWYRQSLGQGPEFLIYFQGTGAADDSGLPNDRFFAVRPEGSVSTLKIQRTERGDSAVYLCASSVHRDSPIAFFGQGTRLTVV.

This clone was picked up one time. This chain connects TRBV10-3 to TRBJ2-7; D unclear. This CDR3 contains 13 residues. Germline V gene lookup returns CDR1 ENHRY and CDR2 SYGVKD. The V end was cut by 6 bases, the J end by 0 bases, with 9 bases between. The CDR3 bases are TGTGCCATCAGATCTTTGGACTCCTACGAGCAGTACTTC. Amino acid sequence: CAIRSLDSYEQYF.

The count of this clone is one. J is TRBJ2-2 and V is TRBV6-1, with D unresolved. Trimming took off 4 bases at V and 7 bases at J, with 13 bases between the two ends. CDR1 MNHNS and CDR2 SASEGT come from the germline V gene. This CDR3 has 14 residues. The CDR3 DNA is TGTGCCAGCAGTGTGAGTCCAGCGATCGGGGAGCTGTTTTTT. Its translation: CASSVSPAIGELFF.

This clone was detected only once. One junction end disagrees with the germline gene, perhaps due to a read error. The chain employs TRBV5-4 and TRBJ2-6; no reliable D call. Germline V gives CDR1 SGHNT, CDR2 YYREEE (reference sequence). The CDR3 is made up of 15 amino acids. The CDR3 is CASSFRNSRANVLTF. CDR3 nucleotides: TGTGCCAGCAGCTTTCGCAACTCTCGGGCCAACGTCCTGACTTTC.

In this sample, this clone turned up a few times. The chain employs TRBV6-1 and TRBJ1-5; no firm D call. Per germline, CDR1 MNHNS and CDR2 SASEGT. The CDR3 contains 15 residues. V was trimmed by 3 bases and J by 2 bases, leaving 11 bases between them. CDR3 bases: TGTGCCAGCAGTGACTGGAGGGATCGCAATCAGCCCCAGCATTTT. Protein product: CASSDWRDRNQPQHF.

The V call is TRBV23-1, the J call TRBJ1-5; D unresolved. TRBV23-1 carries the ORF label, with uncertain function. The CDR3 consists of 12 residues. V lost 4 bases and J lost 6, with 7 bases in between. CDR3: CASSPAVQPQHF. The CDR3, as DNA: TGCGCCAGCAGTCCGGCGGTTCAGCCCCAGCATTTT.

This sequence joins TRBV4-1 and TRBJ1-1; possibly TRBD1 for D (6 bases). The CDR3 has 15 amino acids. The V gene's germline CDR1 is MGHRA and CDR2 YSYEKL. Trimming pared 3 bases from V and 0 bases from J, leaving 11 bases between. The CDR3 here is CASSHPGQLNTEAFF. As DNA, the CDR3 is TGCGCCAGCAGCCATCCTGGACAGTTGAACACTGAAGCTTTCTTT.

The chain employs TRBV9 and TRBJ1-2; no reliable D call. The V and J ends lost 1 base and 2 bases respectively, with 18 bases between them. The CDR3 length is 17 residues. Germline V CDR1 and CDR2: SGDLS, YYNGEE. Here the CDR3 reads CASSVSVIRGDNYGYTF. CDR3 DNA sequence: TGTGCCAGCAGCGTATCAGTCATTCGGGGAGACAACTATGGCTACACCTTC.

The V gene is TRBV9, the J gene TRBJ2-2, with a possible D match to TRBD1 (6 bases). Germline V gene sequence: CDR1 SGDLS, CDR2 YYNGEE. Trimming removed 3 bases at V and 1 base at J, with 10 bases between. The CDR3 has 15 amino acids. The CDR3 coding sequence is TGTGCCAGCAGCGCCGGGACATTGAACACCGGGGAGCTGTTTTTT. It encodes CASSAGTLNTGELFF.

This clone has more than one count but fewer than ten. The chain uses TRBV7-9 and TRBJ2-7, with TRBD1 as a possible D gene (6 bases). V lost 5 bases, J lost 6 bases, and 14 bases lay in between. This CDR3 has 13 residues. Germline-derived CDR1 and CDR2 are SEHNR and FQNEAQ (reference sequence). CDR3 in DNA: TGTGCCAGCAGCAATTACAGGGTCGGCGAGCAGTACTTC. The encoded protein is CASSNYRVGEQYF.

A single count supports this clone. The chain is built from TRBV5-1 and TRBJ2-4, with 7 bases that match TRBD1. CDR1 is SGHRS and CDR2 is YFSETQ in the germline V gene. The CDR3 sequence is 15 residues long. V lost 4 bases to trimming and J lost 3 bases; unmatched junction nucleotides: 7. The DNA of the CDR3 is TGCGCCAGCAGCGAACTGACAGGGATCAAAAACATTCAGTACTTC. Translated, it gives CASSELTGIKNIQYF. Full variable domain (remainder filled in from reference TRBV5-1 and TRBJ2-4): KAGVTQTPRYLIKTRGQQVTLSCSPISGHRSVSWYQQTPGQGLQFLFEYFSETQRNKGNFPGRFSGRQFSNSRSEMNVSTLELGDSALYLCASSELTGIKNIQYFGAGTRLSVL.

The chain recombines TRBV2 with TRBJ1-1; D remains unclear. The CDR3 runs to 13 residues. The germline V and J ends were trimmed by 1 base and 6 bases, with 9 bases remaining between them. CDR1 is SNHLY, CDR2 FYNNEI, per germline. The CDR3 DNA reads TGTGCCAGCAGTGAAGGGGTCTACCCTGAAGCTTTCTTT. As protein: CASSEGVYPEAFF.

This clone was detected only once. The rearrangement links TRBV4-2 to TRBJ2-7; a possible D gene is TRBD1 (6 bases). Germline-derived CDR1 and CDR2 are LGHNA and YNFKEQ. The CDR3 sequence is 15 residues long. V was clipped by 0 bases and J by 2 bases, with 11 bases between them. CDR3 coding DNA: TGTGCCAGCAGCCAAGATCTAGGACAGACCTACGAGCAGTACTTC. It codes for CASSQDLGQTYEQYF.

The chain employs TRBV5-1 and TRBJ1-1; perhaps TRBD1 as D (6 bases). The CDR3 totals 13 residues. From germline, CDR1 is SGHRS and CDR2 YFSETQ. V was cut by 4 bases and J by 7 bases, with 14 bases left in between. The CDR3 bases are TGCGCCAGCAGCAACAGGGAAGGCGGTGAAGCTTTCTTT. Residues: CASSNREGGEAFF.

The genes are TRBV7-7 and TRBJ2-3; 9 nucleotides align to TRBD1. Germline-derived CDR1 and CDR2 are SSHAT and FNYEAQ (reference sequence). This CDR3 is 16 amino acids long. The V and J ends lost 5 bases and 0 bases, in that order; junction bases with no gene match: 6. Here the CDR3 reads CASSLGQGISTDTQYF. The CDR3 nucleotides read TGTGCCAGCAGCCTCGGACAGGGGATAAGCACAGATACGCAGTATTTT.